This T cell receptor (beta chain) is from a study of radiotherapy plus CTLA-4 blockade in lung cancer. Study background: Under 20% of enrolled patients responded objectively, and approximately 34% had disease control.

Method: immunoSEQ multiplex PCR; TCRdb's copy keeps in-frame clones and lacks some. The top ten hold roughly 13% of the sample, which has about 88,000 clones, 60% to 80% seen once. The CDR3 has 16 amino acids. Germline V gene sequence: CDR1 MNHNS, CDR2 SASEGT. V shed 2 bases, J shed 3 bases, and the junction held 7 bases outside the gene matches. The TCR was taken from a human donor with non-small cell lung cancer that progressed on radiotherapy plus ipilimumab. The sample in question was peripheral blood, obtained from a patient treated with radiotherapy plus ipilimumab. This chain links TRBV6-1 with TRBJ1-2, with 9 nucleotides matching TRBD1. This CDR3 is CASSELKRTGDYGYTF. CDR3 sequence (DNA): TGTGCCAGCAGTGAATTAAAACGGACAGGGGACTATGGCTACACCTTC.